This record looks at one T cell receptor (beta chain) sequence and its context. The data derive from a study of control samples from healthy donors and cancer patients. Between the trimmed V and J ends, which lost 5 bases and 7 bases, there was a span of 18 bases. The CDR3 is 16 amino acids. The germline gives CDR1 SGHVS, CDR2 FQNEAQ. Here immunoSEQ multiplex PCR was the method, and the copy in TCRdb shows in-frame clones only, minus some. The sample has 150,000 to 200,000 clones. This rearrangement joins TRBV7-8 to TRBJ1-6; D not resolved. The material sequenced was blood. The clonotype was recovered from a woman in her twenties or thirties in good health. The CDR3 DNA reads TGTGCCAGCAGCCCGCGGGCTCTGGGGAACAATTCACCCCTCCACTTT. This sequence encodes CASSPRALGNNSPLHF.